The clone carrying this T cell receptor (beta chain) was seen once. The target antigen is unknown. Amplification started from genomic DNA. The TCR beta CDR3 region was amplified using 30 forward and 13 reverse primers. TCRdb passed the multiplex PCR reads through MiXCR, listing each CDR3 protein once. The sample comprises fewer than 350,000 distinct CDR3 sequences, roughly 44% of which are singletons, and around 13% rests with the top ten. This sample is drawn from a study of type 1 and type 2 diabetes patients. Findings and caveats of the study: V and J gene usage correlated at roughly 0.97 between type 2 diabetes and control samples.

This TCR was recovered from a man between 18 and 35 years old with type 2 diabetes. The sample comprised peripheral blood mononuclear cells (PBMCs).

CDR3 sequence: CASSLTTGGEVNGYTF. The DNA of the CDR3 is TGTGCCAGCAGCTTAACAACAGGGGGCGAGGTCAATGGCTACACCTTC. This rearrangement joins TRBV7-3 to TRBJ1-2; TRBD1 aligns across 9 bases. Germline trimming cut 0 bases from V and 6 bases from J; bases unmatched to any gene: 8. This CDR3 region has 16 residues. Germline assignment: CDR1 SGHTA and CDR2 FQGTGA.